The present T cell receptor beta chain was sequenced within a study of molecular identifiers for immune sequencing clone quantification (dated by TCRdb to between 2017 and 2018). Regarding the research as a whole: For a replicate experiment, the RNA from either approximately 20,000 or 98,000 naive CD8 T cells was divided into five aliquots, and four of those aliquots went on to sequencing. This methods study benchmarked molecular-identifier clustering-based TCR repertoire sequencing (MIDCIRS) and TCR RNA copy counting, using CD8 T cells to do so. The full study reports these points: Modeling estimated 3 to 3.5 recovered TCR RNA copies per cell, compared with approximately 10 by digital PCR, which implies around 33% capture efficiency. Spiked-in Jurkat TCR RNA (around eleven copies' worth), which is not part of the donor repertoire, was contained in the naive libraries. Spiked-in Jurkat TCR RNA equal to a single cell's worth was reported to be detectable even within 1,200,000 naive CD8 T cells. Highly expanded clone sizes could be underestimated because identical TCR molecules may share a barcode. Clones above 20 RNA copies held over 97% of molecules in CMV-specific effector cells but under 1% in naive cells. When barcode sub-clustering was left out, chimeric consensus sequences inflated TCR diversity, with chimeras reaching as high as 47%.

The library was obtained by PCR. Sequencing was carried out with an Illumina HiSeq 4000. Bulk TCR libraries were prepared as previously described, using TCR primers listed in Table S5. Purification of total RNA was performed with the Qiagen AllPrep DNA/RNA kit. Before any analysis, reads coming from multiple sequencing runs of the same library were combined into one pool. On the authors' methods: Reads were retained only if an exact TCR constant sequence was present, and the retained reads were trimmed to 150 nt and grouped according to their 12-nt molecular barcodes. Within each barcode group, reads were sub-clustered at a 15% Levenshtein threshold, and quality-weighted consensus sequences were built per RNA molecule. Non-functional sequences were removed, as were lower-count sequences one edit away from another. Based on fitting two negative binomial distributions, any barcode sub-cluster with under 20% of the maximum read count was discarded. The raw public reads went through TCRdb reprocessing: fastp at Q25, MiXCR clone calling, in-frame beta chains kept. Records with the same CDR3 protein are collapsed into one entry carrying the most frequent genes and DNA. TCRdb's processing, not the authors', yielded these V and J calls. The sample includes some 320,000 distinct CDR3 sequences, with over 20% observed a single time. The ten largest clonotypes hold 0.75% to 0.85% of the sample.

Naive CD8 T cell libraries were made from approximately 22,000 to 940,000 sorted cells using 10%, 30% or 50% of purified RNA. Naive CD8 T cells, defined as CD8+CD4-CCR7+CD45RA+, were FACS-sorted into RLT Plus buffer on a BD FACSAria II. To test detection sensitivity, Jurkat RNA equal to 10 or so TCR copies was added to samples of roughly 18,000-1,100,000 naive CD8 T cells. Enrichment of CD8 T cells was done with RosetteSep CD8+ T Cell Enrichment Cocktail plus Ficoll-Paque, and ACK red cell lysis came afterward. This clonotype was seen repeatedly, ten times or more. Its cognate antigen has yet to be identified. Per-base qualities were not stored, and no clone one base away is much larger. V and J are truncated by 2 bases and 1 base respectively, leaving an intervening sequence of 4 bases. The CDR1 and CDR2 encoded by the germline V gene are SGHTS and YDEGEE. Inclusive of the bounding cysteine and phenylalanine, the CDR3 is 12 residues long. Only the CDR3 DNA stays, 36 bases, in frame from base 1.

The clonotype was recovered from a human donor in good health. Some libraries in this study had Jurkat cell RNA spiked in. The V gene is TRBV5-8 and the J gene is TRBJ2-7; no D gene is confidently identified. Sequenced: naive CD8+ T cells from blood, with Jurkat cell RNA spiked in. The meaning of the sample's cell subset or site label: FACS-sorted CD8+CD4-CCR7+CD45RA+ naive T cells. The CDR3 corresponds to CASSFTSYEQYF. The DNA sequence reads TGTGCCAGCAGCTTCACTTCCTACGAGCAGTACTTC.